This is a list of T cell receptor beta chains from one sample in a study of resident and recirculating memory T cells in vitiligo. Profiling relied on immunoSEQ multiplex PCR, and the TCRdb table lists in-frame clones only, not all of them. The sample holds around 78,000 clones, roughly nine tenths seen once. Specimen: blood. These receptors were collected from a male donor with vitiligo. The CDR3 runs from the conserved cysteine through the conserved F or W. D genes are given only for firm matches. A row's size may be missing; if present it is once, few, many or a size class.

>NA|TRBJ2-7|TRBV28|NA
CASSLGAGASSYEQYF
TGTGCCAGCAGTTTAGGGGCAGGGGCTAGCTCCTACGAGCAGTACTTC
>few|TRBJ2-1|TRBV28|TRBD1
CASTGTGGSYNEQFF
TGTGCCAGCACCGGGACAGGGGGGTCCTACAATGAGCAGTTCTTC
>once|TRBJ2-3|TRBV5-1|TRBD2
CASSVGTSGNTDTQYF
TGCGCCAGCAGCGTCGGGACTAGCGGGAACACAGATACGCAGTATTTT
>once|TRBJ2-7|TRBV7-9|TRBD2
CASSAWGGSYEQYF
TGTGCCAGCAGCGCTTGGGGGGGCTCCTACGAGCAGTACTTC
>few|TRBJ2-7|TRBV7-3|NA
CASSFTGGYEQYF
TGTGCCAGCAGCTTCACCGGGGGCTACGAGCAGTACTTC
>NA|TRBJ1-1|TRBV7-9|NA
CASSPQGFGSSTEAFF
TGTGCCAGCAGTCCTCAGGGGTTTGGCTCATCCACTGAAGCTTTCTTT
>NA|TRBJ1-2|TRBV10-2|NA
CASSVSGTENGYTF
TGCGCCAGCAGTGTAAGCGGGACGGAAAATGGCTACACCTTC
>NA|TRBJ2-2|TRBV9|TRBD2
CASSVISGGSAELFF
TGTGCCAGCAGCGTAATCTCGGGAGGGTCGGCGGAGCTGTTTTTT
>NA|TRBJ2-1|TRBV11-2|TRBD2
CASSLRGRGGGYEQFF
TGTGCCAGCAGCTTACGCGGGAGGGGTGGTGGGTATGAGCAGTTCTTC
>NA|TRBJ1-1|TRBV5-4|NA
CASYQGTEAFF
TGTGCCAGCTATCAGGGAACTGAAGCTTTCTTT
>NA|TRBJ1-5|TRBV6-6|NA
CASRTQGTGNQPQHF
TGTGCCAGCAGAACCCAGGGGACGGGCAATCAGCCCCAGCATTTT
>NA|TRBJ2-3|TRBV7-2|TRBD2
CASSKIGLAGGDTQYF
TGTGCCAGCAGCAAAATCGGGCTAGCGGGCGGAGATACGCAGTATTTT
>NA|TRBJ2-2|TRBV7-8|TRBD2
CASSTRLAPIFSTGELFF
TGTGCCAGCAGCACCCGACTAGCACCAATTTTCAGCACCGGGGAGCTGTTTTTT
>NA|TRBJ2-7|TRBV5-1|TRBD2
CASSLRLTSGRSSYEQYF
TGTGCCAGCAGCTTGCGGCTGACTAGCGGCCGGAGCTCCTACGAGCAGTACTTC
>NA|TRBJ1-3|TRBV6-1|NA
CASSETPGSANTIYF
TGTGCCAGCAGTGAGACCCCAGGGTCAGCAAACACCATATATTTT
>NA|TRBJ2-1|TRBV7-6|TRBD2
CASSQIYLAGDGGEQFF
TGTGCCAGCAGCCAAATATACCTAGCGGGAGATGGTGGTGAGCAGTTCTTC
>once|TRBJ1-1|TRBV11-3|NA
CASSFSVNTEAFF
TGTGCCAGCAGCTTTTCAGTGAACACTGAAGCTTTCTTT
>once|TRBJ2-2|TRBV6-4|TRBD2
CASNGREGGTGELFF
TGTGCCAGCAACGGGCGGGAGGGCGGCACCGGGGAGCTGTTTTTT
>NA|TRBJ2-1|TRBV9|NA
CASGLSSYNEQFF
TGTGCCAGCGGGCTTAGCTCCTACAATGAGCAGTTCTTC
>NA|TRBJ2-7|TRBV25-1|NA
CASSGSPSSYEQYF
TGTGCCAGCAGTGGGAGCCCTAGCTCCTACGAGCAGTACTTC
>NA|TRBJ2-1|TRBV28|NA
CASSTSTYNEQFF
NA
>NA|TRBJ1-1|TRBV27|NA
CASSLQANTEAFF
TGTGCCAGCAGTTTGCAGGCAAACACTGAAGCTTTCTTT
>NA|TRBJ2-1|TRBV2|TRBD1
CASSGGQGVLNEQFF
TGTGCCAGCAGTGGAGGACAGGGGGTCCTTAATGAGCAGTTCTTC
>few|TRBJ2-7|TRBV6-1|TRBD1
CASSGLDRAPLEQYF
TGTGCCAGCAGTGGACTGGACAGGGCCCCTCTCGAGCAGTACTTC
>NA|TRBJ2-3|TRBV5-1|TRBD1
CASARTGVKTDTQYF
TGCGCCAGCGCTCGAACAGGGGTTAAGACAGATACGCAGTATTTT
>once|TRBJ2-3|TRBV4-2|NA
CASSQDIVATQYF
TGTGCCAGCAGCCAAGATATAGTAGCCACGCAGTATTTT